Below are 19 T cell receptor beta chains sequenced from a single sample in a study of shared clonotypes between healthy human individuals. TCRdb's table, derived via immunoSEQ multiplex PCR, lists solely in-frame clones and lacks some. This sample has 2,500,000 or so clones; roughly 92% occur once, and the top ten carry over 0.12%. The sequenced sample consisted of naive CD4+ T cells sorted from blood. Documented subset: CD45RA+ positively selected. All receptors come from a man aged 18 to 29 in good health.

The V gene is TRBV7-3, the J gene TRBJ2-1; 11 positions agree with TRBD2. The CDR3 loop spans 14 amino acids. The germline gives CDR1 SGHTA, CDR2 FQGTGA. The trim removed 4 bases at V and 8 bases at J, leaving 4 bases unmatched. CDR3 DNA: TGTGCCAGCAGCTCTAGCGGGGGGTCGTATGAGCAGTTCTTC. This sequence encodes CASSSSGGSYEQFF.

This clone was counted once. The chain has TRBV7-9 and TRBJ2-2; D gene ambiguous. Trimming took off 4 bases at V and 2 bases at J, with 11 bases between the two ends. Germline V gene lookup returns CDR1 SEHNR and CDR2 FQNEAQ (reference sequence). The CDR3 is made up of 15 amino acids. The DNA of the CDR3 is TGTGCCAGCAGCTCGAGATCTTTTAACACCGGGGAGCTGTTTTTT. This gives the protein CASSSRSFNTGELFF.

The chain has TRBV7-9 and TRBJ1-4; D perhaps matches TRBD1 (5 bases). The V and J ends lost 5 bases and 8 bases respectively, with 15 bases between them. Per the germline V gene, CDR1 is SEHNR and CDR2 is FQNEAQ (reference sequence). This CDR3 is built from 14 residues. The CDR3 bases are TGTGCCAGCAGCAAGGACATCTCCCGGGAAAAACTGTTTTTT. It specifies CASSKDISREKLFF.

V is TRBV7-9 and J is TRBJ1-3; D is unresolved. Looked up from germline, CDR1 is SEHNR and CDR2 is FQNEAQ (reference sequence). The CDR3 runs to 15 residues. Trimming took off 1 base at V and 0 bases at J, with 7 bases between the two ends. Here the CDR3 reads CASSLDQISGNTIYF. The CDR3 DNA reads as TGTGCCAGCAGCTTAGACCAAATCTCTGGAAACACCATATATTTT.

The V and J genes are TRBV15 and TRBJ2-1, with 9 bases aligning to TRBD1. This CDR3 region has 14 residues. Looked up from germline, CDR1 is LNHNV and CDR2 is YYDKDF (reference sequence). V lost 4 bases, J lost 8 bases, and 6 bases stayed unmatched. The CDR3 nucleotides are TGTGCCACCAGCACCGGACAGGGGTTAGATGAGCAGTTCTTC. This encodes CATSTGQGLDEQFF.

This clone was seen more than once but under ten times. The chain links TRBV6-6 to TRBJ2-7; 13 nucleotides match TRBD2. The CDR3 spans 14 residues. V was pared by 7 bases and J by 2 bases, with 2 bases of the junction left unmatched. Germline values: CDR1 MNHNY, CDR2 SVGAGI (reference sequence). CDR3 sequence (DNA): TGTGCCAGCACCGGACTAGCGGGGGCCTACGAGCAGTACTTC. Protein: CASTGLAGAYEQYF.

Of note for this clone: One junction end disagrees with the germline gene, perhaps due to a read error. The J gene is TRBJ1-1, the V gene TRBV7-7; TRBD1 matches 8 bases. The CDR3 extends over 14 amino acids. Germline CDR1 reads SSHAT; CDR2 reads FNYEAQ (reference sequence). Here the CDR3 reads CASSSGTGNTEAFF. CDR3 DNA sequence: TGTGCTAGCAGCTCCGGGACAGGGAACACTGAAGCTTTCTTT.

The V gene is TRBV5-5, the J gene TRBJ2-7; D unclear. This CDR3 contains 14 residues. The V gene lost 1 base and the J gene lost 2 bases, with 10 bases spanning the gap. Germline V gene sequence: CDR1 SGHKS, CDR2 YYEKEE (reference sequence). This CDR3 is CASSLSRRTYEQYF. The DNA for the CDR3 is TGTGCCAGCAGCTTGTCCAGGCGCACCTACGAGCAGTACTTC.

The genes are TRBV6-1 and TRBJ2-6, with unresolved D. The germline V gene has CDR1 MNHNS and CDR2 SASEGT. This CDR3 region has 16 residues. The V gene lost 4 bases and the J gene lost 2 bases, with 12 bases spanning the gap. CDR3 bases: TGTGCCAGCAGTGGTTTGTCGGTCACTGGGGCCAACGTCCTGACTTTC. As protein: CASSGLSVTGANVLTF.

The chain recombines TRBV4-3 with TRBJ1-1; D gene unclear. V was cut by 0 bases and J by 8 bases, with 10 bases left in between. The CDR3 sequence is 13 residues long. CDR1 and CDR2 (germline): LGHNA, YSLEER. CDR3: CASSQDVRVEAFF. CDR3 in DNA: TGCGCCAGCAGCCAAGACGTAAGGGTAGAAGCTTTCTTT.

The chain combines TRBV9 with TRBJ1-1; D gene unclear. There are 13 residues in the CDR3. Between the trimmed V and J ends, which lost 0 bases and 10 bases, there was a span of 13 bases. In germline, CDR1 is SGDLS, CDR2 YYNGEE. CDR3 sequence reads: CASSVGTFSGAFF. The CDR3 nucleotides read TGTGCCAGCAGCGTAGGAACCTTTTCGGGAGCTTTCTTT.

The genes are TRBV4-3 and TRBJ2-5; tentative D call: TRBD1 (6 bases). V gave up 0 bases and J gave up 1 base, with 15 bases separating them. Germline V gene lookup returns CDR1 LGHNA and CDR2 YSLEER. The CDR3 is made up of 17 amino acids. CDR3 coding DNA: TGCGCCAGCAGCCAAGAAGCTTTGGCAGGGGCCCAAGAGACCCAGTACTTC. This encodes CASSQEALAGAQETQYF.

The rearrangement uses TRBV6-1 and TRBJ2-1; D unresolved. The CDR3 is 14 residues long. Germline CDR1 is MNHNS and CDR2 is SASEGT. Trimming removed 1 base from V and 7 bases from J, with 11 bases in between. The CDR3, as DNA: TGTGCCAGCAGTGAAGTCAGCTTGGTTAATGAGCAGTTCTTC. Amino acid sequence: CASSEVSLVNEQFF.

V usage is TRBV5-8 and J usage is TRBJ1-5; D perhaps matches TRBD1 (5 bases). Germline lookup yields CDR1 SGHTS and CDR2 YDEGEE. CDR3 size: 16 residues. V lost 0 bases and J lost 3, with 13 bases in between. In nucleotides, the CDR3 is TGTGCCAGCAGCTTGGTACCGGGGCACACCAATCAGCCCCAGCATTTT. Its protein product is CASSLVPGHTNQPQHF. Filled out from reference TRBV5-8 and TRBJ1-5, the complete variable domain reads EAGVTQSPTHLIKTRGQQATLRCSPISGHTSVYWYQQALGLGLQFLLWYDEGEERNRGNFPPRFSGRQFPNYSSELNVNALELEDSALYLCASSLVPGHTNQPQHFGDGTRLSIL.

This clone has a single count. The chain employs TRBV7-2 and TRBJ2-5; either TRBD1 or TRBD2 may supply D (5 bases each). This CDR3 has 15 residues. CDR1 and CDR2 from the germline V gene are SGHTA and FQGNSA. V lost 5 bases, J lost 1 base, and 14 bases lay in between. CDR3 coding DNA: TGTGCCAGCAGCCTGGTTCGGGGACCCCAAGAGACCCAGTACTTC. It yields the protein CASSLVRGPQETQYF.

The V and J genes are TRBV10-3 and TRBJ2-5; D call uncertain. The CDR3 covers 12 residues. Trimming cost V 3 bases and J 3 bases, with 5 bases left between them. CDR1 and CDR2 (germline): ENHRY, SYGVKD. The CDR3 here is CAISDSKETQYF. CDR3 in DNA: TGTGCCATCAGTGACAGTAAAGAGACCCAGTACTTC.

The chain employs TRBV18 and TRBJ2-7; 7 bases agree with TRBD1. This CDR3 contains 15 residues. Trimming at V came to 1 base and at J to 2 bases, leaving 5 bases not matched to a gene. CDR1 and CDR2 (germline): KGHSH, LQKENI. CDR3 nucleotide sequence: TGTGCCAGCTCACCACAGGGGGCGATTGCCTACGAGCAGTACTTC. Translated: CASSPQGAIAYEQYF.

V usage is TRBV11-2 and J usage is TRBJ2-1; tentatively, D is TRBD1 or TRBD2 (6 bases each). Trimming cost V 5 bases and J 7 bases, with 21 bases left between them. This CDR3 has 16 residues. Germline V gene sequence: CDR1 SGHAT, CDR2 FQNNGV. DNA of the CDR3: TGTGCCAGCAGCCTGTCAAGGACAGCGGCGGGAAATGAGCAGTTCTTC. Amino acids: CASSLSRTAAGNEQFF.

Concerning this clone: At the DNA level, this CDR3 is encoded by other sequences in the same sample as well. The gene calls are TRBV5-1 and TRBJ2-7; D possibly corresponds to TRBD2 (6 bases). This CDR3 comprises 15 residues. Germline values: CDR1 SGHRS, CDR2 YFSETQ. With 3 bases removed from V and 1 base from J, the gap between germline ends came to 14 bases. The CDR3 loop is CASSSTGTGSYEQYF. Written as DNA, the CDR3 is TGCGCCAGCAGCTCGACCGGGACTGGATCCTACGAGCAGTACTTC.